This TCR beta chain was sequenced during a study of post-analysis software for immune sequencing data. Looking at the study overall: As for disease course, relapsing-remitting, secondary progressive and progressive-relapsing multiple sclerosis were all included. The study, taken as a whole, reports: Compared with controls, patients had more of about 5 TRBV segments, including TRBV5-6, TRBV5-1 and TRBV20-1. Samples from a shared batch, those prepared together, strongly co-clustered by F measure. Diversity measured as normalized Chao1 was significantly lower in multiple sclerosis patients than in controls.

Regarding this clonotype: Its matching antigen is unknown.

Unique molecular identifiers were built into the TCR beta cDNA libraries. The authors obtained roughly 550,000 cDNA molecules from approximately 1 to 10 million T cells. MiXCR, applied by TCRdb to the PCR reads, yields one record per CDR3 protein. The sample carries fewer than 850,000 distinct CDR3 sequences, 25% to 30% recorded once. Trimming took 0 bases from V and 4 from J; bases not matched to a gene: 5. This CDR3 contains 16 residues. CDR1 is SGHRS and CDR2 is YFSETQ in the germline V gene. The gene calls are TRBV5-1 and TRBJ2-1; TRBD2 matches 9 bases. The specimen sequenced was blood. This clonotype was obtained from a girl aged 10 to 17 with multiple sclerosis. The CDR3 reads CASSLETSGSYNEQFF. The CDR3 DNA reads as TGCGCCAGCAGCTTGGAGACTAGCGGTAGTTACAATGAGCAGTTCTTC. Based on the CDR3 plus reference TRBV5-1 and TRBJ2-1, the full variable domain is KAGVTQTPRYLIKTRGQQVTLSCSPISGHRSVSWYQQTPGQGLQFLFEYFSETQRNKGNFPGRFSGRQFSNSRSEMNVSTLELGDSALYLCASSLETSGSYNEQFFGPGTRLTVL.